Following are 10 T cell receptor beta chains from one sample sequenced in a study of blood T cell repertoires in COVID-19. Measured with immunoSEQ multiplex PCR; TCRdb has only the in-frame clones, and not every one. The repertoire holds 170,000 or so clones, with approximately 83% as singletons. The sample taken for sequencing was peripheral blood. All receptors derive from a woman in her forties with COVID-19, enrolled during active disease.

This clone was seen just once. CDR3 region: CASSFRVKDNQPQHF. As DNA, the CDR3 is TGTGCCAGCAGTTTCAGGGTGAAGGACAATCAGCCCCAGCATTTT. The chain couples TRBV6-5 to TRBJ1-5; D is possibly TRBD1 (5 bases). V was pared by 4 bases and J by 3 bases, with 13 bases between. Germline V gene lookup returns CDR1 MNHEY and CDR2 SVGAGI. The CDR3 is 15 residues long.

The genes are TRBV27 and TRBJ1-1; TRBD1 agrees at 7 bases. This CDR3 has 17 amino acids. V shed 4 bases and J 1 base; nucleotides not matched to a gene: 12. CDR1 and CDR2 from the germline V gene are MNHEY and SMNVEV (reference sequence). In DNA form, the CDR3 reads TGTGCCAGCAGTTCCAAGAAGACAGGGAGGCAGAACACTGAAGCTTTCTTT. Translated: CASSSKKTGRQNTEAFF.

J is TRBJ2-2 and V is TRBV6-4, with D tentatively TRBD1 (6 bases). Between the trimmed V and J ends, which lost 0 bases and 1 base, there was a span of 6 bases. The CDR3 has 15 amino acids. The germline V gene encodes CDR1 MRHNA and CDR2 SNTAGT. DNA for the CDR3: TGTGCCAGCAGTGACTCGGGACAGAACACCGGGGAGCTGTTTTTT. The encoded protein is CASSDSGQNTGELFF.

DNA for the CDR3: TGTGCCAGCAGTTACTCGTCACTTTTGACAGGCAATGAGCAGTTCTTC. It is translated as CASSYSSLLTGNEQFF. The chain couples TRBV6-5 to TRBJ2-1, with D tentatively TRBD1 (6 bases). Germline V CDR1 and CDR2: MNHEY, SVGAGI. The CDR3 is made up of 16 amino acids. Trimming removed 0 bases from V and 6 bases from J, with 15 bases in between.

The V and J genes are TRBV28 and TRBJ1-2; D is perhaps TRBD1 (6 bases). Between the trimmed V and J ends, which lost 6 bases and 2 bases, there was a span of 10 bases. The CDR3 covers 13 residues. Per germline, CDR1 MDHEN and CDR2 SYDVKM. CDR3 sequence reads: CASSPDRNYGYTF. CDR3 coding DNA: TGTGCCAGCAGCCCGGACAGAAACTATGGCTACACCTTC.

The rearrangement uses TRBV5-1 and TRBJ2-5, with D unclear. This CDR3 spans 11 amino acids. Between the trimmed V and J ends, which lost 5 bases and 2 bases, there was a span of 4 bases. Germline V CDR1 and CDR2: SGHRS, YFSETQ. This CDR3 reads CASSIQETQYF. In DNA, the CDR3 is TGCGCCAGCAGTATACAAGAGACCCAGTACTTC.

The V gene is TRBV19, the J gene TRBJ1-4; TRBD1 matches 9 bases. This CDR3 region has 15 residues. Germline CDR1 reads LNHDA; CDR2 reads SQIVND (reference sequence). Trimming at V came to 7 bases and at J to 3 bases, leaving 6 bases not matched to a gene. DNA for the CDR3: TGTGCCAGTACCACAGGGGGCAAGTCTAATGAAAAACTGTTTTTT. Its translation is CASTTGGKSNEKLFF.

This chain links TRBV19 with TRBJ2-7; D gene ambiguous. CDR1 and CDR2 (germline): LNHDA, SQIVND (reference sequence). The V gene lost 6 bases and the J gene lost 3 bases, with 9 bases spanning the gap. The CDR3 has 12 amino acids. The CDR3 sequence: CASRSGYYEQYF. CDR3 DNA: TGTGCCAGTAGGAGTGGTTACTACGAGCAGTACTTC.

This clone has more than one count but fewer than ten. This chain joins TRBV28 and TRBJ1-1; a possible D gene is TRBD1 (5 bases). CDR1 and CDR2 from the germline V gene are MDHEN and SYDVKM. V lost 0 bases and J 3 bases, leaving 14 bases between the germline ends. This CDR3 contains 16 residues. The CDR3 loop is CASSLWGGVGDTEAFF. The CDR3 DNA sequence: TGTGCCAGCAGTTTATGGGGAGGGGTTGGGGACACTGAAGCTTTCTTT.

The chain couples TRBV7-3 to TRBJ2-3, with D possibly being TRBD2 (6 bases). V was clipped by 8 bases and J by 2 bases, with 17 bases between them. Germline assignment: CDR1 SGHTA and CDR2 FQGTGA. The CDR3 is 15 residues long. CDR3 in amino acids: CASRVQASDTDTQYF. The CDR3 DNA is TGTGCCAGCCGAGTCCAGGCTAGCGACACAGATACGCAGTATTTT. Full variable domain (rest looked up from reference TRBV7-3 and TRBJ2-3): GAGVSQTPSNKVTEKGKYVELRCDPISGHTALYWYRQSLGQGPEFLIYFQGTGAADDSGLPNDRFFAVRPEGSVSTLKIQRTERGDSAVYLCASRVQASDTDTQYFGPGTRLTVL.